The clone carrying this TCR beta chain has a count of ten or more. The CDR3 covers 14 residues. V gave up 3 bases and J gave up 1 base; unmatched junction bases: 5. Germline CDR1 DFQATT, CDR2 SNEGSKA (reference sequence). This entry belongs to a study of identical twins. One entry per CDR3 protein, called by TCRdb with MiXCR from the 5' RACE reads. The sample lists under 900,000 distinct CDR3 sequences, 15% to 20% occurring once. The data also belong to a second study, concerning T cells expressing NK-cell markers. That paper adds: The contribution of dominant NKG2C+ clonotypes to CD8+ T cells in about 6 donors was 1.0-7.0%.

The sequenced material came from PBMCs. The V gene is TRBV20-1, the J gene TRBJ2-7, with 8 positions matching TRBD2. This receptor was obtained from a young woman in good health. In DNA form, the CDR3 reads TGCAGTGCTAGGGCGGGGGGCCGATCCTACGAGCAGTACTTC. As protein: CSARAGGRSYEQYF.